Following are 4 T cell receptor beta chains from one sample sequenced in a study of cytomegalovirus exposure and HLA in healthy donors. The study ran its PCR with 60 Vbeta and 13 Jbeta primers. Sequenced by immunoSEQ multiplex PCR; TCRdb stores in-frame clones only, minus some. Of 100,000 to 120,000 clones detected, 80% appear once; the ten largest clones hold 2.5% to 3%. Sequenced material: PBMCs. These receptors all stem from a woman aged 55-70 years in good health and CMV-seropositive.

The gene calls are TRBV5-1 and TRBJ1-2; D perhaps matches TRBD1 (6 bases). There are 15 residues in the CDR3. Germline CDR1 is SGHRS and CDR2 is YFSETQ. V was trimmed by 2 bases and J by 7 bases, leaving 18 bases between them. CDR3 sequence (DNA): TGCGCCAGCAGCTTCGACACCGGGACACCGGGTGGCTACACCTTC. Amino acids: CASSFDTGTPGGYTF.

This clone was observed a few times. The gene calls are TRBV5-4 and TRBJ1-1; D unclear. The V end was cut by 4 bases, the J end by 0 bases, with 10 bases between. The CDR3 is made up of 14 amino acids. The germline V gene has CDR1 SGHNT and CDR2 YYREEE (reference sequence). The DNA for the CDR3 is TGTGCCAGCAGCCCCGCGGCTATGAACACTGAAGCTTTCTTT. Translation gives CASSPAAMNTEAFF.

This sequence joins TRBV2 and TRBJ2-7, with TRBD1 as a possible D gene (5 bases). CDR3 length: 14 residues. V lost 5 bases and J 3 bases, leaving 14 bases between the germline ends. Germline V gene lookup returns CDR1 SNHLY and CDR2 FYNNEI. DNA of the CDR3: TGTGCCAGCAGTCCCCAGGGCTCCAACTACGAGCAGTACTTC. Protein sequence: CASSPQGSNYEQYF.

The table lists this clone with a count of one. V and J are TRBV5-5 and TRBJ2-3, with 7 bases aligning to TRBD1. Losses at the gene ends were 4 bases for V and 1 base for J; bases not matched to a gene: 9. This CDR3 is 16 amino acids long. Germline V gene data show CDR1 as SGHKS and CDR2 as YYEKEE (reference sequence). The CDR3 protein is CASSPQRQGGTDTQYF. The CDR3 bases are TGTGCCAGCAGCCCGCAGAGACAGGGAGGCACAGATACGCAGTATTTT.